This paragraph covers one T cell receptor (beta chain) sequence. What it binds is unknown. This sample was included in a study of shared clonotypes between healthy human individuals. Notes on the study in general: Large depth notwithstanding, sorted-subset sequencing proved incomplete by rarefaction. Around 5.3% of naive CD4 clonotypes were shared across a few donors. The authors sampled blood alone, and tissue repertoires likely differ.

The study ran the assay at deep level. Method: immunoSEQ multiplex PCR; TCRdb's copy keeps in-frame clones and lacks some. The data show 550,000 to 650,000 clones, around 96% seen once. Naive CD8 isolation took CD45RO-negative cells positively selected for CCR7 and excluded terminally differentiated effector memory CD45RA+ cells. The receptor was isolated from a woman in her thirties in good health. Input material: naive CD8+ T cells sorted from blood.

The CDR3 loop is CASSFSGGNTGELFF. The CDR3 bases are TGTGCCAGCAGCTTTTCGGGAGGGAACACCGGGGAGCTGTTTTTT. The J gene is TRBJ2-2, the V gene TRBV11-2, with 7 bases identical to TRBD2. The CDR3 extends over 15 amino acids. CDR1 and CDR2 from the germline V gene are SGHAT and FQNNGV. V shed 3 bases and J 1 base; nucleotides not matched to a gene: 2.